The rows below give T cell receptor beta chains drawn from one sample of a study of control samples from healthy donors and cancer patients. TCRdb keeps only in-frame clones here, not all; method: immunoSEQ multiplex PCR. Counted here are 95,000 to 130,000 clones, roughly nine tenths occurring once; the ten biggest clones make up 1% to 1.4%. Sequencing was done on a sample of PBMCs. The receptors were sampled from a woman aged 45-59 years with colorectal cancer. CDR3s include the opening cysteine and the closing phenylalanine or tryptophan. D genes are given only for firm matches. The size of a clone is reported for some rows only, either as once, few or many, or as a class for expanded clones.

j_call d_call clone_size v_call cdr3_aa cdr3_nt
TRBJ2-7 NA NA TRBV27 CASSLSVSSYEQYF TGTGCCAGCAGTTTATCGGTCAGCTCTTACGAGCAGTACTTC
TRBJ1-6 NA few TRBV11-2 CASSLNSRNSPLHF TGTGCCAGCAGCTTAAACAGTAGAAATTCACCCCTCCACTTT
TRBJ1-3 NA NA TRBV19 CASSPSGTSGNTIYF TGTGCCAGTAGCCCCTCCGGGACCTCTGGAAACACCATATATTTT
TRBJ1-1 NA NA TRBV6-1 CASSGVQGRDLSIVAFF TGTGCCAGCAGTGGGGTACAGGGCAGGGACCTCTCTATCGTGGCTTTCTTT
TRBJ2-7 TRBD1 few TRBV15 CATSRDRQGHFHEQYF TGTGCCACCAGCAGAGATAGACAGGGGCATTTCCACGAGCAGTACTTC
TRBJ2-5 NA NA TRBV7-6 CASSLGTEKTQYF TGTGCCAGCAGCTTAGGGACAGAGAAGACCCAGTACTTC
TRBJ2-5 NA NA TRBV19 CASSMQLQETQYF TGTGCCAGTAGTATGCAGCTCCAAGAGACCCAGTACTTC
TRBJ2-2 NA NA TRBV4-2 CASSQDPRRITGELFF TGTGCCAGCAGCCAAGATCCCCGGAGAATTACCGGGGAGCTGTTTTTT
TRBJ2-3 TRBD2 NA TRBV5-4 CASSPPGLGSDTQYF TGTGCCAGCAGTCCCCCGGGACTAGGATCAGATACGCAGTATTTT
TRBJ2-1 TRBD2 once TRBV9 CASSVTSGGYNEQFF TGTGCCAGCAGCGTTACTAGCGGGGGTTACAATGAGCAGTTCTTC
TRBJ1-2 NA NA TRBV19 CASNEGIGGYTF TGTGCCAGTAATGAGGGGATCGGTGGCTACACCTTC
TRBJ2-5 NA NA TRBV11-2 CASSFGLSETQYF TGTGCCAGCAGCTTCGGACTTAGCGAGACCCAGTACTTC